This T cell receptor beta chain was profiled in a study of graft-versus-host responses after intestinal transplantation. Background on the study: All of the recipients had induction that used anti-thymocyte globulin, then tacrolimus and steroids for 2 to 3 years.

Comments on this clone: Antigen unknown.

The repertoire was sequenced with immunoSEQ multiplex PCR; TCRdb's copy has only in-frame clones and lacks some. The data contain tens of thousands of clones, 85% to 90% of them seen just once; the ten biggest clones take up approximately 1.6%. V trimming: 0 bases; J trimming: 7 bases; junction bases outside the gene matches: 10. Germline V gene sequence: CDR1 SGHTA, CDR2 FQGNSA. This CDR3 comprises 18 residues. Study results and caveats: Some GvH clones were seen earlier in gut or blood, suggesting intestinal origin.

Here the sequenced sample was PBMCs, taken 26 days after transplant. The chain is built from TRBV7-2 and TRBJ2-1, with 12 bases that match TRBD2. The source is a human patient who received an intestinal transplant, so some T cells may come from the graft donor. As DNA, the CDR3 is TGTGCCAGCAGCTTAGCGTTGGCTAGCGGGGGGGCCTGGAATGAGCAGTTCTTC. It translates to CASSLALASGGAWNEQFF.